The 19 T cell receptor beta chains below come from one sample, sequenced in a study of technical replicates of blood from a handful of donors. Sequencing used immunoSEQ multiplex PCR; TCRdb keeps in-frame clones, though not all of them. The sample records 70,000 to 95,000 clones, roughly 94% being singletons. Sequencing used T cells isolated from PBMCs. Every receptor here comes from a human donor in good health.

The chain links TRBV29-1 to TRBJ2-7; TRBD1 matches 8 bases. The J segment lost 6 bases and the V segment lost 7 bases, leaving 11 bases of the junction unmatched. CDR1 and CDR2 from the germline V gene are SQVTM and ANQGSEA. CDR3 length equals 13 residues. The DNA of the CDR3 is TGCAGCGCCACCGGTGGACAGGGCTTCGAGCAGTACTTC. Residues: CSATGGQGFEQYF.

The chain is built from TRBV19 and TRBJ1-1; perhaps TRBD1 as D (6 bases). This CDR3 is built from 11 residues. Germline V gene data show CDR1 as LNHDA and CDR2 as SQIVND (reference sequence). The ends were cut back, 10 bases at V and 7 bases at J, with 13 bases in the middle. CDR3 DNA: TGTGCCACCAGCACAGGGAATGAAGCTTTCTTT. Translated, it gives CATSTGNEAFF.

The V and J genes are TRBV4-1 and TRBJ1-5; 8 bases fit TRBD1. The junction had 6 bases not matched to a gene; V was cut back by 4 bases and J by 7 bases. This CDR3 spans 14 amino acids. Per germline, CDR1 MGHRA and CDR2 YSYEKL. The CDR3 here is CASSPDRGRQPQHF. CDR3 nucleotide sequence: TGCGCCAGCAGCCCAGACAGGGGTCGGCAGCCCCAGCATTTT.

The CDR3 spells CASSSNWFGQAPSGANVLTF. The CDR3 DNA follows: TGTGCCAGCAGCTCAAATTGGTTCGGACAGGCACCCTCTGGGGCCAACGTCCTGACTTTC. The genes are TRBV11-3 and TRBJ2-6; 7 bases align to TRBD1. There are 20 residues in the CDR3. Looked up from germline, CDR1 is SGHNT and CDR2 is YENEEA. V was clipped by 4 bases and J by 0 bases; unmatched bases: 15. The full variable domain, completed using reference TRBV11-3 and TRBJ2-6, is EAGVVQSPRYKIIEKKQPVAFWCNPISGHNTLYWYLQNLGQGPELLIRYENEEAVDDSQLPKDRFSAERLKGVDSTLKIQPAELGDSAVYLCASSSNWFGQAPSGANVLTFGAGSRLTVL.

J is TRBJ1-2 and V is TRBV28; D is unresolved. V lost 8 bases, J lost 8 bases, and 9 bases lay in between. Germline V gene data show CDR1 as MDHEN and CDR2 as SYDVKM. The length of the CDR3 is 10 residues. This CDR3 reads CASGSEGYTF. The CDR3 nucleotides are TGTGCCAGCGGTTCGGAGGGCTACACCTTC.

The chain combines TRBV6-5 with TRBJ1-5, with a weak D call TRBD1 (6 bases). Deletions cut 6 bases from V and 5 bases from J, with 14 bases between. Germline assignment: CDR1 MNHEY and CDR2 SVGAGI. This CDR3 has 14 residues. CDR3 coding DNA: TGTGCCAGCAGGAACTTTCAGGGGCATCAGCCCCAGCATTTT. Translated: CASRNFQGHQPQHF.

The chain carries TRBV5-1 and TRBJ2-7; 9 bases are a match to TRBD1. J was trimmed by 4 bases and V by 3 bases; bases with no gene match: 5. CDR1 and CDR2 from the germline V gene are SGHRS and YFSETQ. CDR3 length equals 14 residues. Here the CDR3 DNA reads TGCGCCAGCAGCTCCGGACAGGGGCTATACGAGCAGTACTTC. Its translation is CASSSGQGLYEQYF.

The sample holds one count of this clone. The J gene is TRBJ2-1, the V gene TRBV19; tentatively, D is TRBD2 (6 bases). The germline V gene encodes CDR1 LNHDA and CDR2 SQIVND (reference sequence). V lost 1 base and J lost 10, with 14 bases in between. The CDR3 loop spans 14 amino acids. Written as DNA, the CDR3 is TGTGCCAGTAGTATAGGGGGAGGTCCAATGGAGCAGTTCTTC. Protein: CASSIGGGPMEQFF.

This clone was recorded once. The chain links TRBV29-1 to TRBJ1-1; TRBD1 might be the D (6 bases). The CDR3 contains 12 residues. The germline CDR1 and CDR2 sequences are SQVTM and ANQGSEA. V was clipped by 7 bases and J by 3 bases, with 12 bases between them. CDR3 nucleotide sequence: TGCAGCGGAGGAAACAGGGACACTGAAGCTTTCTTT. It specifies CSGGNRDTEAFF.

This chain uses TRBV6-1 with TRBJ1-2, with D unresolved. V was trimmed by 4 bases and J by 4 bases, leaving 7 bases between them. Germline V gene sequence: CDR1 MNHNS, CDR2 SASEGT. This CDR3 comprises 12 residues. CDR3: CASSAAGYGYTF. In DNA, the CDR3 is TGTGCCAGCAGTGCAGCCGGCTATGGCTACACCTTC.

The V and J genes are TRBV9 and TRBJ1-2, with 7 bases identical to TRBD1. The CDR3 is made up of 13 amino acids. The V gene's germline CDR1 is SGDLS and CDR2 YYNGEE. Trimming at V came to 3 bases and at J to 5 bases, leaving 4 bases not matched to a gene. In nucleotides, the CDR3 is TGTGCCAGCAGCGCCGGGACAGCTTATGGCTACACCTTC. Translating it yields CASSAGTAYGYTF.

This rearrangement joins TRBV6-1 to TRBJ2-4, with 11 bases identical to TRBD1. V trimming: 7 bases; J trimming: 6 bases; junction bases outside the gene matches: 5. Germline V gives CDR1 MNHNS, CDR2 SASEGT. This CDR3 spans 14 amino acids. The DNA for the CDR3 is TGTGCCAGCACCCAGGGACAGGGGGTAAACATTCAGTACTTC. Its protein is CASTQGQGVNIQYF.

The chain carries TRBV7-9 and TRBJ2-1; the match to TRBD2 covers 11 bases. Trimming removed 5 bases from V and 5 bases from J; junction bases left unmatched: 5. Looked up from germline, CDR1 is SEHNR and CDR2 is FQNEAQ (reference sequence). This CDR3 spans 15 amino acids. CDR3 loop: CASSPPSGGNNEQFF. CDR3 sequence (DNA): TGTGCCAGCAGCCCTCCTAGCGGGGGGAACAATGAGCAGTTCTTC. Full variable domain (outside the CDR3, taken from reference TRBV7-9 and TRBJ2-1): DTGVSQNPRHKITKRGQNVTFRCDPISEHNRLYWYRQTLGQGPEFLTYFQNEAQLEKSRLLSDRFSAERPKGSFSTLEIQRTEQGDSAMYLCASSPPSGGNNEQFFGPGTRLTVL.

CDR3 in amino acids: CASSFSSQGGSDEQFF. CDR3 nucleotides: TGTGCCAGCAGTTTTTCATCGCAGGGGGGATCGGATGAGCAGTTCTTC. The chain recombines TRBV27 with TRBJ2-1, with D possibly being TRBD1 (7 bases). The CDR3 totals 16 residues. Looked up from germline, CDR1 is MNHEY and CDR2 is SMNVEV (reference sequence). With 3 bases removed from V and 8 bases from J, the gap between germline ends came to 20 bases.

CDR3 region: CASSQFTGGLNSPLHF. In nucleotides, the CDR3 is TGCGCCAGCAGCCAGTTTACGGGGGGGCTCAATTCACCCCTCCACTTT. This chain connects TRBV4-1 to TRBJ1-6, with a weak D call TRBD1 (6 bases). The CDR3 is made up of 16 amino acids. Germline loops: CDR1 MGHRA, CDR2 YSYEKL. V was cut by 3 bases and J by 7 bases, with 16 bases left in between.

The rearrangement joins TRBV5-1 to TRBJ1-1, with a weak D call TRBD1 (6 bases). The CDR3 spans 14 residues. Trimming cost V 5 bases and J 1 base, with 12 bases left between them. Germline CDR1 reads SGHRS; CDR2 reads YFSETQ. The CDR3 DNA is TGCGCCAGCAGGGGGGCAGCTCCGAACACTGAAGCTTTCTTT. Translation gives CASRGAAPNTEAFF.

In this sample, this clone turned up once. The chain recombines TRBV28 with TRBJ1-2, with D unclear. Germline V CDR1 and CDR2: MDHEN, SYDVKM. The CDR3 has 13 amino acids. V lost 3 bases, J lost 1 base, and 6 bases lay in between. CDR3 coding DNA: TGTGCCAGCAGTTTGGGGAGTAACTATGGCTACACCTTC. Translation gives CASSLGSNYGYTF.

The chain combines TRBV5-1 with TRBJ2-7; TRBD2 aligns across 8 bases. The V segment lost 0 bases and the J segment 0 bases; nucleotides outside the gene matches: 5. CDR3 length: 16 amino acids. Per the germline V gene, CDR1 is SGHRS and CDR2 is YFSETQ. CDR3 coding DNA: TGCGCCAGCAGCTTGGCGTTCACTAGCGGCTCCTACGAGCAGTACTTC. This encodes CASSLAFTSGSYEQYF.

This clone was counted a single time. The chain joins TRBV6-4 to TRBJ2-3; 9 nucleotides agree with TRBD2. The CDR3 extends over 16 amino acids. With V trimmed by 5 bases and J by 0 bases, 6 bases remained unmatched. CDR1 is MRHNA and CDR2 is SNTAGT in the germline V gene. The CDR3 nucleotides are TGTGCCAGCAGTCCAGGTAGCGGGAGCAGCACAGATACGCAGTATTTT. Amino acids: CASSPGSGSSTDTQYF.